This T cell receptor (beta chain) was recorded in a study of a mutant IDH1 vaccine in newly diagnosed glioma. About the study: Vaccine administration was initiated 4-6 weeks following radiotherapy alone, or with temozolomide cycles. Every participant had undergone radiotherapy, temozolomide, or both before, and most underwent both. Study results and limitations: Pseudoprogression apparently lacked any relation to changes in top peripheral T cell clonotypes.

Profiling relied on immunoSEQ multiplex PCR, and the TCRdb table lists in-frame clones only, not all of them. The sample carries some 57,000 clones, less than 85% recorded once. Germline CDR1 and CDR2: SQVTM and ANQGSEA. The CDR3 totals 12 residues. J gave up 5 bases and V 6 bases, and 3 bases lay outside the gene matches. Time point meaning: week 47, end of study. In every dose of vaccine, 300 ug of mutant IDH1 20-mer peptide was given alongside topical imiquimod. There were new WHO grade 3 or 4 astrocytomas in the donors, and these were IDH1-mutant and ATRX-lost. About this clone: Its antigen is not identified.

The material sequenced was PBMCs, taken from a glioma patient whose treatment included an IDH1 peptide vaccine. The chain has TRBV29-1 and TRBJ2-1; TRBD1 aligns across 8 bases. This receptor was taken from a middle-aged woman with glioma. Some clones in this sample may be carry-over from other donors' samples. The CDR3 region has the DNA TGCAGCGTACGGACAGGGAACAATGAGCAGTTCTTC. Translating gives CSVRTGNNEQFF.